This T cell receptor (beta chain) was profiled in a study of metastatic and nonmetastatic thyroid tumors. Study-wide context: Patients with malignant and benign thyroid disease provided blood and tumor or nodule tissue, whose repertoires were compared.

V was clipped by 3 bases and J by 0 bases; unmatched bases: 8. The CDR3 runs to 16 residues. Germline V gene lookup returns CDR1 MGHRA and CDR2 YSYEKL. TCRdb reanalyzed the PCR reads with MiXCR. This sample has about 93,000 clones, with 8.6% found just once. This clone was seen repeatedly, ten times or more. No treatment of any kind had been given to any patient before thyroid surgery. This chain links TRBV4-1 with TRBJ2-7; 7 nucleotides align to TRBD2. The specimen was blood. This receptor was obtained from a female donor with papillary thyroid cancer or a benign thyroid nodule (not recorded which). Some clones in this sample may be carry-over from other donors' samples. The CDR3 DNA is TGCGCCAGCAGCCACTCAAGGGAGGGGACCTCCTACGAGCAGTACTTC. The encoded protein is CASSHSREGTSYEQYF.